This T cell receptor (beta chain) is drawn from a study of vaccination effects on CD4 cells after COVID-19. Study information: Expansion of antigen-specific CD4+ T cells with viral peptide pools was carried out by the ViraFEST assay before sequencing.

Some clones are missing from TCRdb's copy, which holds only in-frame ones; the method was immunoSEQ multiplex PCR. The sample consists of under 55,000 clones, 55% to 75% of them appearing once. Regarding this clone: Its cognate antigen is unknown.

It was after approximately 11 days of culture that CD4+ T cells were isolated. All study participants received two doses of BNT162b2 or mRNA-1273 vaccine. Here the sequenced sample was CD4+ T cells from PBMCs cultured without peptide, taken after COVID-19 vaccination. The clonotype was recovered from a human donor who received a COVID-19 vaccine.

The CDR3 DNA reads TGTGCCACCTCTAGTGCCCCAGATACGCAGTATTTT. Translating gives CATSSAPDTQYF. The rearrangement joins TRBV19 to TRBJ2-3; D is uncertain. Germline loops: CDR1 LNHDA, CDR2 SQIVND (reference sequence). The CDR3 consists of 12 residues. V lost 10 bases, J lost 4 bases, and 12 bases lay in between.